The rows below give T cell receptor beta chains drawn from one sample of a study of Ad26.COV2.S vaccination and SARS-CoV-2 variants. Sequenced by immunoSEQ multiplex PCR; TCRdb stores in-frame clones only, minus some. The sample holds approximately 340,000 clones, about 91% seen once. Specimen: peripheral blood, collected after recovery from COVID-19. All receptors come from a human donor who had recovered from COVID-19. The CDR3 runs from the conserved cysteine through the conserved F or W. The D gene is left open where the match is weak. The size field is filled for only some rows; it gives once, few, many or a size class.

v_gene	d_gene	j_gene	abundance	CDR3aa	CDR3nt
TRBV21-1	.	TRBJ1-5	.	CASSKARNQPQHF	TGTGCCAGCAGCAAAGCGCGAAATCAGCCCCAGCATTTT
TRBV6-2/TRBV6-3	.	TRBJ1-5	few	CASSYRGIQPQHF	TGTGCCAGCAGTTACAGGGGAATCCAGCCCCAGCATTTT
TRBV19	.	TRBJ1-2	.	CASSSSPGNSYTF	TGTGCCAGTAGTTCTTCCCCCGGGAATAGCTACACCTTC
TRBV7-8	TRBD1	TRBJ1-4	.	CASSTTGVSEKLFF	TGTGCCAGCAGCACGACAGGGGTTAGTGAAAAACTGTTTTTT
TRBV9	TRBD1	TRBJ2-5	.	CASSAGGTGGETQYF	TGTGCCAGCAGCGCGGGTGGGACAGGGGGAGAGACCCAGTACTTC
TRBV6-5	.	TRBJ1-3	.	CASSPQGVGNTIYF	TGTGCCAGCAGTCCTCAAGGGGTGGGAAACACCATATATTTT
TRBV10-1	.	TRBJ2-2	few	CASSDQGTNTGELFF	TGCGCCAGCAGTGATCAGGGGACGAACACCGGGGAGCTGTTTTTT
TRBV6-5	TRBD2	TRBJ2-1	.	CASRAGTSGTEQFF	TGTGCCAGCAGAGCTGGGACTAGCGGGACTGAGCAGTTCTTC
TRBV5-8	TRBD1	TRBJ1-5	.	CASSWGGTGKDQPQHF	TGTGCCAGCAGCTGGGGGGGGACAGGGAAGGATCAGCCCCAGCATTTT
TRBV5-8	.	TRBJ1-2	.	CASSLVQVDPETF	TGTGCCAGCAGCTTGGTTCAGGTCGACCCTGAGACCTTC
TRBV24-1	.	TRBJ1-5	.	CATSAGTSNQPQHF	TGTGCCACCAGTGCGGGGACATCGAATCAGCCCCAGCATTTT
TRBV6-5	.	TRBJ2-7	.	CASSPGNTYEQYF	TGTGCCAGCAGCCCAGGGAATACCTACGAGCAGTACTTC
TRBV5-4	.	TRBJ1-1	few	CASSLGVMNTEAFF	TGTGCCAGCAGCTTGGGAGTCATGAACACTGAAGCTTTCTTT
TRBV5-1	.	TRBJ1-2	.	CASSSTAQSMVGSGYTF	TGCGCCAGCAGCTCTACAGCACAGTCGATGGTGGGTTCTGGCTACACCTTC
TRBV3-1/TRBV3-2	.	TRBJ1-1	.	CASSQEGRASAEAFF	TGTGCCAGCAGCCAAGAGGGACGGGCAAGCGCTGAAGCTTTCTTT
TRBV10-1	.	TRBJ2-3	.	CASSEVRGRTDTQYF	TGCGCCAGCAGTGAGGTCAGGGGACGCACAGATACGCAGTATTTT
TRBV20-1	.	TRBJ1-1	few	CSASVTYTGQRTNTEAFF	TGCAGTGCTAGTGTTACCTATACAGGACAGAGAACGAACACTGAAGCTTTCTTT
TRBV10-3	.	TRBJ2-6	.	CAISARAGANVLTF	TGTGCCATCAGTGCCAGGGCTGGGGCCAACGTCCTGACTTTC
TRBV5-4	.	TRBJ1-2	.	CASSAGGTNYGYTF	TGTGCCAGCAGCGCGGGGGGGACTAACTATGGCTACACCTTC
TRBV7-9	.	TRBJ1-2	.	CASSLAGGWISF	TGTGCCAGCAGCTTAGCGGGGGGCTGGATATCCTTC
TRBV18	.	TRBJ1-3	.	CASSPIPGTGNTIYF	TGTGCCAGCTCACCAATTCCGGGGACTGGAAACACCATATATTTT
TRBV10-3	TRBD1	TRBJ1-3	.	CAITGQGNSGNTIYF	TGTGCCATCACGGGACAGGGTAACTCTGGAAACACCATATATTTT
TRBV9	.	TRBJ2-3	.	CASSVEGGRSDTQYF	TGTGCCAGCAGCGTAGAGGGGGGGCGATCTGATACGCAGTATTTT
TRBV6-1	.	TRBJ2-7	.	CTSSEGTRRSGEQYF	TGTACCAGCAGTGAAGGGACGAGGCGGTCTGGCGAGCAGTACTTC
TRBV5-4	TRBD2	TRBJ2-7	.	CASSLVPSGGPPGFYEQYF	TGTGCCAGCAGCTTGGTCCCTAGCGGGGGCCCGCCGGGCTTCTACGAGCAGTACTTC
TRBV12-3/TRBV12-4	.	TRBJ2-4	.	CASSPVQVGIQYF	TGTGCCAGCAGCCCCGTCCAGGTGGGCATTCAGTACTTC
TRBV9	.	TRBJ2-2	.	CASSVLLEAAGELFF	TGTGCCAGCAGCGTACTCCTAGAGGCCGCCGGGGAGCTGTTTTTT
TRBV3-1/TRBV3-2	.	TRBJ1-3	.	CASSPMNSGNTIYF	TGTGCCAGCAGCCCCATGAACTCTGGAAACACCATATATTTT
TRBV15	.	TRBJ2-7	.	CATSNTRRVRRATYEQYF	TGTGCCACCAGCAACACTAGGAGGGTCAGAAGGGCGACCTACGAGCAGTACTTC
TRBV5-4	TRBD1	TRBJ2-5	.	CASSFDQGARETQYF	TGTGCCAGCAGCTTCGATCAGGGGGCGCGAGAGACCCAGTACTTC
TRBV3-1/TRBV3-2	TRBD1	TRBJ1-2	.	CASRRDSDFGYTF	TGTGCCAGCCGACGGGACAGTGATTTTGGCTACACCTTC
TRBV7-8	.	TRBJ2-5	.	CASSLVLGQGKETQYF	TGTGCCAGCAGCTTAGTCCTGGGACAAGGGAAAGAGACCCAGTACTTC